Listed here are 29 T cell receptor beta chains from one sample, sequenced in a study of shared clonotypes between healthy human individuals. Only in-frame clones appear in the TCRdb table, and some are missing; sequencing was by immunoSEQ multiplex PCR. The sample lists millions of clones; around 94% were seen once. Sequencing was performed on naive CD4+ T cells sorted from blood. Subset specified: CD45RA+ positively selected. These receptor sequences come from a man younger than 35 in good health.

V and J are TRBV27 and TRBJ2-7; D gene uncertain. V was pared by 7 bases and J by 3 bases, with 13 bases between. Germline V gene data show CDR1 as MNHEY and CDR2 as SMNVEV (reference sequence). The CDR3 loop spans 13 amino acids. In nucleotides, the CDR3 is TGTGCCAGCAACCGGGCAGGACGCTACGAGCAGTACTTC. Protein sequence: CASNRAGRYEQYF.

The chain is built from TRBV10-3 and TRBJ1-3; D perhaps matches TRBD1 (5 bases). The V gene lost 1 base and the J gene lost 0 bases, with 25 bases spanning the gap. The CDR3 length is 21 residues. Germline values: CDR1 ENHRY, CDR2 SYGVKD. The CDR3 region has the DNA TGTGCCATCAGTGAGTTAAGTGGGGTCGTAGCCCAGGGACTCTCTGGAAACACCATATATTTT. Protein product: CAISELSGVVAQGLSGNTIYF.

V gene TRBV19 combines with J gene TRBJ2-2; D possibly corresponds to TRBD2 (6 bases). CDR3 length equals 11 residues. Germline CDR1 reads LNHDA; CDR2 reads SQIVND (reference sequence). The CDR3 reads CVTSQTGELFF. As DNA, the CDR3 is TGTGTAACTAGCCAAACCGGGGAGCTGTTTTTT.

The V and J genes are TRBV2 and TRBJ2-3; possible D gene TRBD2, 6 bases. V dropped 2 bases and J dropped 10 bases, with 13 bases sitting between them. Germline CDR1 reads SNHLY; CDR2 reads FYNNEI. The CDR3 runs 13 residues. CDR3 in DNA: TGTGCCAGCAGTGAAAACCCGGGGGTAGCGCAGTATTTT. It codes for CASSENPGVAQYF.

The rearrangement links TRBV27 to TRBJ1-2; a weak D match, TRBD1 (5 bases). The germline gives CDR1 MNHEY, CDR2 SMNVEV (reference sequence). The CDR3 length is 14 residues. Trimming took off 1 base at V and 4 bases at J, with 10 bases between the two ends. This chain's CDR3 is CASSLLGDRYGYTF. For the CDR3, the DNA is TGTGCCAGCAGTTTATTAGGGGACCGCTATGGCTACACCTTC.

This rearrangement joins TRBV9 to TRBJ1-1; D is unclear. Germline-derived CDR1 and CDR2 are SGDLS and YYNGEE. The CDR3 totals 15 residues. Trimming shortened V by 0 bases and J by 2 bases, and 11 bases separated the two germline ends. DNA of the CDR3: TGTGCCAGCAGCGTAGAACAAGGGTTTAACACTGAAGCTTTCTTT. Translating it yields CASSVEQGFNTEAFF.

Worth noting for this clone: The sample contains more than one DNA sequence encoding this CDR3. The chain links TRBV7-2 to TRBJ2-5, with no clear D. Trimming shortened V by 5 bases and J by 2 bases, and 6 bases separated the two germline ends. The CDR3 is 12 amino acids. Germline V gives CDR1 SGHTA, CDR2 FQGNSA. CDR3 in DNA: TGTGCCAGCAGCCTCCCACAAGAGACCCAGTACTTC. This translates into CASSLPQETQYF.

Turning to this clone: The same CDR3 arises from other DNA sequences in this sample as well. The CDR3 reads CASSVVAGGPHEQFF. CDR3 nucleotide sequence: TGTGCCAGCAGCGTAGTAGCGGGAGGGCCCCATGAGCAGTTCTTC. V and J are TRBV9 and TRBJ2-1; the match to TRBD2 covers 11 bases. V shed 0 bases, J shed 8 bases, and the junction held 4 bases outside the gene matches. Germline V CDR1 and CDR2: SGDLS, YYNGEE. There are 15 residues in the CDR3.

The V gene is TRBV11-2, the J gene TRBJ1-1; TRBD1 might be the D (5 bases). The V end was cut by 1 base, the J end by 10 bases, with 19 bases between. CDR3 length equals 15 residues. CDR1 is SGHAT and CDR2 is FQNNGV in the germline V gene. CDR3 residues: CASSLVGRQGDRAFF. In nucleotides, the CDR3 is TGTGCCAGCAGCTTAGTCGGAAGGCAGGGCGACAGAGCTTTCTTT.

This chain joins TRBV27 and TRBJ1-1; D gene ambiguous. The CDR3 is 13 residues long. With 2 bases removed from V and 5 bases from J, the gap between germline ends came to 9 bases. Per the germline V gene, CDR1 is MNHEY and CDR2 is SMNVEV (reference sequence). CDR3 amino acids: CASSLHGGTEAFF. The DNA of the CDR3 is TGTGCCAGCAGTTTACACGGCGGTACTGAAGCTTTCTTT.

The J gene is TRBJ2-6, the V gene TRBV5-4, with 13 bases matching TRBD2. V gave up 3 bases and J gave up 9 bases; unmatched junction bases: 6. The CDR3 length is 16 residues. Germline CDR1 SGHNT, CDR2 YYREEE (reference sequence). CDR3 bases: TGTGCCAGCAGCTACGGACTAGCGGGGGTTGGCAACGTCCTGACTTTC. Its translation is CASSYGLAGVGNVLTF.

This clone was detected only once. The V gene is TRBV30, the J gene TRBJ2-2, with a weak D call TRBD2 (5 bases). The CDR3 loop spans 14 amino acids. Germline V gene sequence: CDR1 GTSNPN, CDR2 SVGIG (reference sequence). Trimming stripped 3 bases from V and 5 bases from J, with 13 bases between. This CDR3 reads CAWSLRRSTGELFF. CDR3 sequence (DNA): TGTGCCTGGAGCCTAAGGAGGTCGACCGGGGAGCTGTTTTTT. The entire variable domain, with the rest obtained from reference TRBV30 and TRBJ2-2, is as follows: SQTIHQWPATLVQPVGSPLSLECTVEGTSNPNLYWYRQAAGRGLQLLFYSVGIGQISSEVPQNLSASRPQDRQFILSSKKLLLSDSGFYLCAWSLRRSTGELFFGEGSRLTVL.

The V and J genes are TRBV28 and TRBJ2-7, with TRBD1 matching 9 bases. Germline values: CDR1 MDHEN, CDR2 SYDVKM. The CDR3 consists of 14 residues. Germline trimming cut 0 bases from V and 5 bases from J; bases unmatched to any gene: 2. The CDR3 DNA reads TGTGCCAGCAGTTTATGGGACAGGGGCCACGAGCAGTACTTC. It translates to CASSLWDRGHEQYF.

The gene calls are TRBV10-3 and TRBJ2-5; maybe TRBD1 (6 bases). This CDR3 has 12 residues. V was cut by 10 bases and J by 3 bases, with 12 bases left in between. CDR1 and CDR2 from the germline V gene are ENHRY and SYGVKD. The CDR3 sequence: CASRKGEETQYF. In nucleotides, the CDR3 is TGTGCCAGTCGCAAGGGGGAAGAGACCCAGTACTTC.

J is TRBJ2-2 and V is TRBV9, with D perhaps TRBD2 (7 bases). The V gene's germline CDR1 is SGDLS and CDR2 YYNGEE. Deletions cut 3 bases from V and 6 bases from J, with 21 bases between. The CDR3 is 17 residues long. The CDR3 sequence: CASSATRGGPRPGELFF. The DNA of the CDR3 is TGTGCCAGCAGCGCCACTCGCGGGGGCCCCAGGCCCGGGGAGCTGTTTTTT.

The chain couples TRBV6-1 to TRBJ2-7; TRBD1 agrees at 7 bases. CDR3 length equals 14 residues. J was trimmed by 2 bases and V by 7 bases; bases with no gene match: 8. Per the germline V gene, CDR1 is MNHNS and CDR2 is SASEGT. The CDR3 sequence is CASNHEQGPYEQYF. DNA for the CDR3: TGTGCCAGCAACCATGAACAGGGGCCCTACGAGCAGTACTTC.

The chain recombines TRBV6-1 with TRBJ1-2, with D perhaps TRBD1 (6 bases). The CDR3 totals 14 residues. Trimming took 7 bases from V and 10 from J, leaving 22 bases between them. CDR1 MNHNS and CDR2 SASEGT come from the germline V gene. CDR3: CASTPGRQGTDYTF. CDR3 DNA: TGTGCCAGCACCCCAGGTCGGCAGGGGACGGACTACACCTTC.

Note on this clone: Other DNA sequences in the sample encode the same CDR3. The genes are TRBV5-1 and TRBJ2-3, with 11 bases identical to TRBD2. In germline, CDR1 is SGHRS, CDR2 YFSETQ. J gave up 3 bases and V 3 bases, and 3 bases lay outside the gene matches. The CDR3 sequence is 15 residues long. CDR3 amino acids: CASSWGTSGTDTQYF. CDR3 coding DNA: TGCGCCAGCAGCTGGGGGACTAGCGGAACAGATACGCAGTATTTT.

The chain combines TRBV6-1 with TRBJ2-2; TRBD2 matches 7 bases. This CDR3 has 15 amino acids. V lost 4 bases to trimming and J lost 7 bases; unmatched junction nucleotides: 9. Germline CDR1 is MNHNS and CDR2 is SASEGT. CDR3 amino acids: CASSAGTIYGGELFF. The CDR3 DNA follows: TGTGCCAGCAGTGCCGGGACTATTTATGGCGGGGAGCTGTTTTTT.

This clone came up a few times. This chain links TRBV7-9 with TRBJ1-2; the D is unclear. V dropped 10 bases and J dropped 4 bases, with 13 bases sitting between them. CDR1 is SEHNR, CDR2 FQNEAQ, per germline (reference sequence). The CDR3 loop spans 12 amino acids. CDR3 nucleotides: TGTGCCACCAAGCCCCAGAGCTATGGCTACACCTTC. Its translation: CATKPQSYGYTF.

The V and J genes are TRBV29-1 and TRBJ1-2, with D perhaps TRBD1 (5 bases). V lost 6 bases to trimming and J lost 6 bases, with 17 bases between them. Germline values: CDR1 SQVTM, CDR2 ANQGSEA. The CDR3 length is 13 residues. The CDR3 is CSVEQRTNNGYTF. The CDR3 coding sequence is TGCAGCGTCGAACAGCGGACAAATAATGGCTACACCTTC.

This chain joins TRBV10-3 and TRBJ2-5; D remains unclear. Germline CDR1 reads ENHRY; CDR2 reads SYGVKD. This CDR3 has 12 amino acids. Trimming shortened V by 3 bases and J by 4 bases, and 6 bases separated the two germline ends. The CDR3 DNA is TGTGCCATCAGTGACAAATCAGAGACCCAGTACTTC. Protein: CAISDKSETQYF.

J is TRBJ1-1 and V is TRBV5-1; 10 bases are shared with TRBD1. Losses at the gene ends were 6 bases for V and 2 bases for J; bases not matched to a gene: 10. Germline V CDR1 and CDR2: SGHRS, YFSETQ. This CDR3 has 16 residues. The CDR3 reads CASKQRDRGDNTEAFF. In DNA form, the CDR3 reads TGCGCCAGCAAGCAGAGGGACAGGGGCGATAACACTGAAGCTTTCTTT.

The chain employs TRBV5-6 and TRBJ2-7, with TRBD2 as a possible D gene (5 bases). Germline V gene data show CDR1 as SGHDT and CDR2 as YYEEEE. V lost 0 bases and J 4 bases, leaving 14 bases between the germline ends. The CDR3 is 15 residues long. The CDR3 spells CASSLVWTEEYEQYF. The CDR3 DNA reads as TGTGCCAGCAGCTTGGTCTGGACGGAGGAGTACGAGCAGTACTTC.

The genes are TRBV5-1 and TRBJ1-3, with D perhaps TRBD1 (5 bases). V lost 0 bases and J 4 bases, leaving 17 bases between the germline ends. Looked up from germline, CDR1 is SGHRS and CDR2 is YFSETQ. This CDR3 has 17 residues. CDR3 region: CASSLGGGAVRGNTIYF. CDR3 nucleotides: TGCGCCAGCAGCTTGGGCGGAGGGGCGGTGAGAGGAAACACCATATATTTT.

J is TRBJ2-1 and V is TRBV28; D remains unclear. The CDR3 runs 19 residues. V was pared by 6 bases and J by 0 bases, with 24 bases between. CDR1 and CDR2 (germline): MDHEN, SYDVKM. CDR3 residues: CASSLYGVMGRNSYNEQFF. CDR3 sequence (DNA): TGTGCCAGCAGCCTTTATGGGGTGATGGGAAGAAACTCCTACAATGAGCAGTTCTTC. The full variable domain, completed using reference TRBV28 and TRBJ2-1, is DVKVTQSSRYLVKRTGEKVFLECVQDMDHENMFWYRQDPGLGLRLIYFSYDVKMKEKGDIPEGYSVSREKKERFSLILESASTNQTSMYLCASSLYGVMGRNSYNEQFFGPGTRLTVL.

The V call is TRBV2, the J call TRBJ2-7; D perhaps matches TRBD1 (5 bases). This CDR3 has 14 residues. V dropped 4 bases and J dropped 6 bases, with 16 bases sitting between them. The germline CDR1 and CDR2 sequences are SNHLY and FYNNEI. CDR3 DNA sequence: TGTGCCAGCAGTGTCAGACAGCAAGTGGGCGAGCAGTACTTC. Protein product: CASSVRQQVGEQYF.

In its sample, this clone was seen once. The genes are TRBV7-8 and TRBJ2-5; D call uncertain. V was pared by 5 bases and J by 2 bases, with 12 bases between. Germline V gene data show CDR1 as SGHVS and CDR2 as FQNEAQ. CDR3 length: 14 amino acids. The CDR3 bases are TGTGCCAGCAGCATGGGCCTGGAACAAGAGACCCAGTACTTC. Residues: CASSMGLEQETQYF.

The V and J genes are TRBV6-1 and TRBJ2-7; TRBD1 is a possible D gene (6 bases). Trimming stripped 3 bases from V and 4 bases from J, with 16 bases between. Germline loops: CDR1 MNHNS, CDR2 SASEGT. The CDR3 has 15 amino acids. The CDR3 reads CASSDFGRGPYEQYF. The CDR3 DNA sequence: TGTGCCAGCAGTGACTTCGGCAGGGGTCCATACGAGCAGTACTTC.